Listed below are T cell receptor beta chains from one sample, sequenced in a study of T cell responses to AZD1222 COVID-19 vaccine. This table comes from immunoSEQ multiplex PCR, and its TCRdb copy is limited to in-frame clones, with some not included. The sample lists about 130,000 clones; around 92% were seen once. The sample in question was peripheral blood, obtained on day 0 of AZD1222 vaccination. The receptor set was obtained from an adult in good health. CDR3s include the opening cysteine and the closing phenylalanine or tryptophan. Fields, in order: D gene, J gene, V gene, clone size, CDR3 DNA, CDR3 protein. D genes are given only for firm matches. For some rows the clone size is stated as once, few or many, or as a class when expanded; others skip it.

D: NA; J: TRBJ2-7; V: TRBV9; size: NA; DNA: TGTGCCAGCAGCGTTCAAGGCTCTACGAGGCGGTACGAGCAGTACTTC; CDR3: CASSVQGSTRRYEQYF
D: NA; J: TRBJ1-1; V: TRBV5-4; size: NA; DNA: TGTGCCAGCAGCGGGGCCCAACAGGGGAACACTGAAGCTTTCTTT; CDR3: CASSGAQQGNTEAFF
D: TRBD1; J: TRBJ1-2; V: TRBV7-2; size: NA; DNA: TGTGCCAGCAGCTCAGGGGGCAACTATGGCTACACCTTC; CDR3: CASSSGGNYGYTF
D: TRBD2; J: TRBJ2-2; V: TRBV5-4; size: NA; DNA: TGTGCCAGCATCATTGACGGGACTAGCGGGGAAATCGGGGAGCTGTTTTTT; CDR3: CASIIDGTSGEIGELFF
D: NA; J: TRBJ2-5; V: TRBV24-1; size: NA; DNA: TGTGCCACCAGTACCGGGACCCACAACGGGGAGACCCAGTACTTC; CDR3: CATSTGTHNGETQYF
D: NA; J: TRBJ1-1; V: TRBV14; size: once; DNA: TGTGCCAGCAGCTACGACCCAGGCACTGAAGCTTTCTTT; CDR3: CASSYDPGTEAFF
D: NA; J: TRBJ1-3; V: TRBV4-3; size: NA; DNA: TGCGCCAGCAGCCAAGACGGGGATGGAAACACCATATATTTT; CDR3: CASSQDGDGNTIYF
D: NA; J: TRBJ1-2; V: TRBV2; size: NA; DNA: TGTGCCAGCAAGACAGGCAGCTATGGCTACACCTTC; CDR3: CASKTGSYGYTF
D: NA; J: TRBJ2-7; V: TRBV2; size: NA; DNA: TGTGCCAGCAGGAACGGGACGTCCTACGAGCAGTACTTC; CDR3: CASRNGTSYEQYF
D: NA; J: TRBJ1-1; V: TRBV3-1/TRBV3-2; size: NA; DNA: TGTGCCAGCAGCCAAGACCTGAGGGATACTGAAGCTTTCTTT; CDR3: CASSQDLRDTEAFF
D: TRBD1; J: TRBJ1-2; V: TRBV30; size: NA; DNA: TGTGCCTGGAACCCGGGACAGTCCGATGGCTACACCTTC; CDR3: CAWNPGQSDGYTF
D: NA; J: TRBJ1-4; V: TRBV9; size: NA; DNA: TGTGCCAGCAGCGCCCTCGGGGGGCTTAATGAAAAACTGTTTTTT; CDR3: CASSALGGLNEKLFF
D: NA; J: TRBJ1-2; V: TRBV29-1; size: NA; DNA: TGCAGCGTAGAGAGGACTAATGGCTACACCTTC; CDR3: CSVERTNGYTF
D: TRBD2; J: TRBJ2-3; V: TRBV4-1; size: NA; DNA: TGCGCCAGCAGGGCGGGGGGAATCACAGATACGCAGTATTTT; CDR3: CASRAGGITDTQYF
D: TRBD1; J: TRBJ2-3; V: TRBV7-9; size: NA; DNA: TGTGCCAGCAGCCCCGACAGGGACCAAGATACGCAGTATTTT; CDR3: CASSPDRDQDTQYF
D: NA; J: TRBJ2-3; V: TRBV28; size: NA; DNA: TGTGCCAGCAGTAGGGTGAGTGGCACAGATACGCAGTATTTT; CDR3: CASSRVSGTDTQYF
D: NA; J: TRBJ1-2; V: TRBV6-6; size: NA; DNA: TGTGCCAGTTTGGGCTCCGTAGGCTATGGCTACACCTTC; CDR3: CASLGSVGYGYTF
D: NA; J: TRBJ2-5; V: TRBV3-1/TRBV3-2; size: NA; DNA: TGTGCCAGCAGCCCGGGCAGGGATAAGGTAGAAGAGACCCAGTACTTC; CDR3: CASSPGRDKVEETQYF
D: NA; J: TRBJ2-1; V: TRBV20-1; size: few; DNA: TGCAGTGCTAGAGATTCTTATGGGCCGTTCTTC; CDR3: CSARDSYGPFF
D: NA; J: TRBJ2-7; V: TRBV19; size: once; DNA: TGTGCCAGTAGTACCGCAGACAAAACCTACGAGCAGTACTTC; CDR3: CASSTADKTYEQYF
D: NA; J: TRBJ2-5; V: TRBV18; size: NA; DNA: TGTGCCAGCTCACCAAACCTACAAGAGACCCAGTACTTC; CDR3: CASSPNLQETQYF
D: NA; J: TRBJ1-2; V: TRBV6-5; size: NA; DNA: TGTGCCAGCAGTTCGCCCAGGACCTGGAATGGCTACACCTTC; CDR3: CASSSPRTWNGYTF
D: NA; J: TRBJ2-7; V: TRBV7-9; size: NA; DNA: TGTGCCAGCAGCTCGGCCAATTTGGGAGAGCAGTACTTC; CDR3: CASSSANLGEQYF
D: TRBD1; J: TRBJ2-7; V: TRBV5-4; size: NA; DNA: TGTGCCAGCAGCCACTCCGGGACAGGGGTAAACGAGCAGTACTTC; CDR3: CASSHSGTGVNEQYF
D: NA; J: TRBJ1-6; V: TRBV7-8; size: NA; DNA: TGTGCCAGCACCGTGGGCGGGACTGATAATTCACCCCTCCACTTT; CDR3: CASTVGGTDNSPLHF
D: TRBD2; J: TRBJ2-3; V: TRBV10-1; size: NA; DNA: TGCGCCAGCAGTGATGGTAGCGGGATTTTGGATACGCAGTATTTT; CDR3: CASSDGSGILDTQYF
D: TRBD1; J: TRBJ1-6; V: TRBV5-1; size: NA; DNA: TGCGCCAGCAGCCCCAAGGACAGGTCTGATAGCTCCTATAATTCACCCCTCCACTTT; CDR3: CASSPKDRSDSSYNSPLHF
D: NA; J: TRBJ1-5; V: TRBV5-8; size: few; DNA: TGTGCCAGCAGCCCGATACGGGAACAGCCCCAGCATTTT; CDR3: CASSPIREQPQHF
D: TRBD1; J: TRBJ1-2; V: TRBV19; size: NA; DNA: TGTGCCAGTAGCTCTAACGACAGGGCAGTGGGCTATGGCTACACCTTC; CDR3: CASSSNDRAVGYGYTF
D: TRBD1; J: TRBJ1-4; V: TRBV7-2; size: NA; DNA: TGTGCCAGCAGCCTCGGACAGGACAGTTGGGCAACTAATGAAAAACTGTTTTTT; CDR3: CASSLGQDSWATNEKLFF
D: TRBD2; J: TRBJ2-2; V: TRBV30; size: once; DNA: TGTGCCTGGAGTGTTAGGACTAGCGGGAGCCTCACCGGGGAGCTGTTTTTT; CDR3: CAWSVRTSGSLTGELFF
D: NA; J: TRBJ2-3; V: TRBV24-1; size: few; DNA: TGTGCCACCGAGAGATCTTCCACAGATACGCAGTATTTT; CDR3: CATERSSTDTQYF
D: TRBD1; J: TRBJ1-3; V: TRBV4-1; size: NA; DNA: TGCGCCAGCAGCCAGGGGGGGCAGGGGGCGCCGAGCGGAAACACCATATATTTT; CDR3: CASSQGGQGAPSGNTIYF
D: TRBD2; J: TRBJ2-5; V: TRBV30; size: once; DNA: TGTGCCTGGAGTGTGCCGGTTAGCGGGAGGGGGGAGACCCAGTACTTC; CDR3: CAWSVPVSGRGETQYF
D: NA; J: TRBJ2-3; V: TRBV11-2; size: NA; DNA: TGTGCCAGCAGCTTCGGGGGGCCCACAGATACGCAGTATTTT; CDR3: CASSFGGPTDTQYF
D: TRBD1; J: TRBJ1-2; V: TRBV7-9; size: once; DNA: TGTGCCAGCAGCTTAGAAATGACAGGGTCAGAAGGCTACACCTTC; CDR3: CASSLEMTGSEGYTF
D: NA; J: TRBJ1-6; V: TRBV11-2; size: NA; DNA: TGTGCCAGCGGCCCCTGGAGCGGTTCACCCCTCCACTTT; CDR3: CASGPWSGSPLHF
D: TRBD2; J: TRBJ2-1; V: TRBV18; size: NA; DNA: TGTGCCAGCTCATCAACTAGCGGATACAATGAGCAGTTCTTC; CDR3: CASSSTSGYNEQFF
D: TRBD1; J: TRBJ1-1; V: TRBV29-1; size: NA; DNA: TGCAGCGGGGGACAGGGCGCTGAAGCTTTCTTT; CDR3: CSGGQGAEAFF
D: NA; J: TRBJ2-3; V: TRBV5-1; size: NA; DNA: TGCGCCAGCAGCGTAACCTGGGGACACCAGGTAGAGCAGTATTTT; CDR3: CASSVTWGHQVEQYF
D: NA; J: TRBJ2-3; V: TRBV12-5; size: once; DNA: TGTGCTAGTGGTTTGGCAGATACGCAGTATTTT; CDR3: CASGLADTQYF